The 25 T cell receptor beta chains reported below all come from one sample, sequenced in a study of T-cell memory formation after mild COVID-19. One entry per CDR3 protein results from TCRdb running MiXCR on the 5' RACE reads. The sample carries about 340,000 distinct CDR3 sequences, 15% to 20% recorded once. Sequencing input: PBMCs or a T cell subset sorted from them (not recorded which). The receptors derive from a man aged 18 to 35 who had mild COVID-19 (a few samples of this study predate the infection). Cell type and time point are not known.

This clonotype turned up a few times. For the CDR3, the DNA is TGCGCCAGCAGCTTGGTCGGCAGAGGGTATGAAAAACTGTTTTTT. Its translation is CASSLVGRGYEKLFF. The rearrangement joins TRBV5-1 to TRBJ1-4; D remains ambiguous. From germline, CDR1 is SGHRS and CDR2 YFSETQ. Trimming took 0 bases from V and 6 from J, leaving 12 bases between them. The length of the CDR3 is 15 residues.

This clonotype was picked up a small number of times. The J gene is TRBJ2-1, the V gene TRBV4-3; 7 nucleotides line up with TRBD1. With V trimmed by 0 bases and J by 3 bases, 8 bases remained unmatched. The CDR3 is 17 residues long. Germline-derived CDR1 and CDR2 are LGHNA and YSLEER. The CDR3 DNA reads as TGCGCCAGCAGCCAAGAAGTAAGAGACAGGGTCTACAATGAGCAGTTCTTC. This sequence encodes CASSQEVRDRVYNEQFF.

The V and J genes are TRBV5-1 and TRBJ1-1; 7 bases line up with TRBD1. Germline CDR1 reads SGHRS; CDR2 reads YFSETQ. The CDR3 consists of 15 residues. V trimming: 5 bases; J trimming: 3 bases; junction bases outside the gene matches: 10. Here the CDR3 reads CASSQEGAGDTEAFF. In nucleotides, the CDR3 is TGCGCCAGCAGTCAGGAGGGGGCGGGGGACACTGAAGCTTTCTTT.

This clonotype has a count of ten or more. This chain joins TRBV12-3 or TRBV12-4 and TRBJ2-1; 7 nucleotides agree with TRBD2. CDR3 size: 18 residues. Trimming took 5 bases from V and 0 from J; bases not matched to a gene: 13. The CDR3 sequence is CASSALPGRGSSYNEQFF. The CDR3 nucleotides read TGTGCCAGCAGTGCGCTTCCTGGGCGGGGGAGCTCCTACAATGAGCAGTTCTTC.

This clonotype was seen only a few times. The CDR3 spells CASSQGTGRVGQPQHF. CDR3 bases: TGCGCCAGCAGCCAAGGCACAGGGAGGGTCGGCCAGCCCCAGCATTTT. The V call is TRBV4-1, the J call TRBJ1-5, with TRBD1 as a possible D gene (6 bases). There are 16 residues in the CDR3. CDR1 MGHRA and CDR2 YSYEKL come from the germline V gene. Trimming pared 1 base from V and 7 bases from J, leaving 17 bases between.

The V and J genes are TRBV28 and TRBJ2-5; D not certain. Germline CDR1 is MDHEN and CDR2 is SYDVKM. The length of the CDR3 is 12 residues. V lost 7 bases and J 2 bases, leaving 8 bases between the germline ends. CDR3 nucleotide sequence: TGTGCCAGCAACGGATTACAAGAGACCCAGTACTTC. Translated, it gives CASNGLQETQYF.

The chain employs TRBV7-3 and TRBJ2-5; the match to TRBD2 covers 10 bases. CDR1 SGHTA and CDR2 FQGTGA come from the germline V gene. After removal of 3 bases from V and 4 bases from J, the junction contained 5 bases not matched to a gene. This CDR3 is built from 15 residues. The CDR3 here is CASSFSSGGGETQYF. As DNA, the CDR3 is TGTGCCAGCAGCTTCTCGAGCGGGGGGGGAGAGACCCAGTACTTC.

This clonotype was seen more than once but under ten times. The chain couples TRBV20-1 to TRBJ1-1; D unresolved. The CDR3 length is 12 residues. V lost 4 bases to trimming and J lost 1 base, with 7 bases between them. CDR1 is DFQATT and CDR2 is SNEGSKA in the germline V gene (reference sequence). The CDR3 DNA is TGCAGTGCTAACCCGGGGAACACTGAAGCTTTCTTT. Translation: CSANPGNTEAFF.

This clonotype occurred a few times. V is TRBV20-1 and J is TRBJ2-7, with 8 nucleotides matching TRBD2. The V gene end was trimmed by 0 bases and the J gene end by 3 bases; junction bases not matched to a gene: 10. This CDR3 spans 16 amino acids. Germline loops: CDR1 DFQATT, CDR2 SNEGSKA (reference sequence). The CDR3 spells CSARDAGGPPNYEQYF. The CDR3 DNA follows: TGCAGTGCTAGAGATGCGGGGGGTCCCCCTAACTACGAGCAGTACTTC.

The rearrangement uses TRBV3-1 and TRBJ1-2, with D unclear. The CDR3 extends over 15 amino acids. Germline V gives CDR1 LGHDT, CDR2 YNNKEL (reference sequence). Deletions cut 0 bases from V and 4 bases from J, with 12 bases between. The CDR3 region has the DNA TGTGCCAGCAGCCAAGAGGGAGCACGCCGCTATGGCTACACCTTC. It translates to CASSQEGARRYGYTF.

In this sample, this clonotype turned up a few times. The CDR3 sequence is CASSLVVAGERRDTQYF. For the CDR3, the DNA is TGTGCCAGCAGTTTAGTGGTAGCGGGGGAACGGAGAGATACGCAGTATTTT. The chain recombines TRBV12-3 or TRBV12-4 with TRBJ2-3, with 9 bases lining up with TRBD2. This CDR3 is 17 amino acids long. J was trimmed by 5 bases and V by 1 base; bases with no gene match: 10.

The CDR3 bases are TGTGCCAGCAGCCAACTACCCGGGACCCACTACGAGCAGTACTTC. Its translation is CASSQLPGTHYEQYF. The rearrangement uses TRBV4-2 and TRBJ2-7; D assignment may be TRBD1 or TRBD2 (5 bases each). The length of the CDR3 is 15 residues. CDR1 and CDR2 from the germline V gene are LGHNA and YNFKEQ. V lost 2 bases to trimming and J lost 3 bases, with 14 bases between them.

This clonotype was seen ten or more times. The genes are TRBV29-1 and TRBJ1-3, with unresolved D. This CDR3 comprises 11 residues. CDR1 and CDR2 (germline): SQVTM, ANQGSEA. V dropped 6 bases and J dropped 4 bases, with 7 bases sitting between them. The CDR3 is CSVNQGNTIYF. CDR3 nucleotides: TGCAGCGTAAACCAGGGAAACACCATATATTTT.

DNA of the CDR3: TGTGCCACCAACCCCGGGACAGGAGTACCCTACGAGCAGTACGTC. Protein sequence: CATNPGTGVPYEQYV. The gene calls are TRBV15 and TRBJ2-7, with 8 bases identical to TRBD1. CDR3 length equals 15 residues. The ends lost 7 bases at V and 2 bases at J; junction bases unmatched: 10. Germline assignment: CDR1 LNHNV and CDR2 YYDKDF (reference sequence).

This clonotype was counted between two and nine times. The chain has TRBV7-2 and TRBJ2-2; no clear D gene. Germline CDR1 reads SGHTA; CDR2 reads FQGNSA. The CDR3 has 14 amino acids. The V end lost 4 bases, the J end lost 5 bases, and 11 bases lay between the germline ends. CDR3 region: CASSSGYRTGELFF. In DNA form, the CDR3 reads TGTGCCAGCAGCTCAGGTTATCGGACCGGGGAGCTGTTTTTT.

This chain joins TRBV7-6 and TRBJ1-6; D not resolved. The CDR3 length is 18 residues. Trimming took 1 base from V and 8 from J, leaving 21 bases between them. Looked up from germline, CDR1 is SGHVS and CDR2 is FNYEAQ. CDR3 DNA sequence: TGTGCCAGCAGCTTAGTGACTAGGCCTGGCTTCTTTGATTCACCCCTCCACTTT. Its protein is CASSLVTRPGFFDSPLHF.

The rearrangement uses TRBV4-2 and TRBJ2-2; a possible D gene is TRBD2 (6 bases). V was trimmed by 0 bases and J by 7 bases, leaving 12 bases between them. The CDR3 runs to 15 residues. Germline loops: CDR1 LGHNA, CDR2 YNFKEQ. The CDR3 protein is CASSQDVAAGGELFF. CDR3 sequence (DNA): TGTGCCAGCAGCCAAGATGTAGCGGCCGGCGGGGAGCTGTTTTTT.

The rearrangement links TRBV12-3 or TRBV12-4 to TRBJ1-2, with a possible D match to TRBD1 (6 bases). This CDR3 region has 14 residues. Trimming removed 7 bases at V and 7 bases at J, with 19 bases between. The CDR3 loop reads CASTTQGRVFGYTF. The CDR3 region has the DNA TGTGCCAGCACTACGCAGGGGAGGGTTTTTGGCTACACCTTC.

This clonotype was observed a few times. The genes are TRBV29-1 and TRBJ2-1; possibly TRBD2 for D (5 bases). The CDR3 has 12 residues. The germline CDR1 and CDR2 sequences are SQVTM and ANQGSEA. V gave up 4 bases and J gave up 12 bases, with 16 bases separating them. This CDR3 reads CSVVGMGSGQFF. In nucleotides, the CDR3 is TGCAGCGTTGTGGGGATGGGGAGCGGGCAGTTCTTC.

This clonotype appeared a few times. The chain joins TRBV14 to TRBJ2-3, with D possibly TRBD1 on 5 matching bases. Germline loops: CDR1 SGHDN, CDR2 FVKESK. This CDR3 has 15 residues. With 0 bases removed from V and 4 bases from J, the gap between germline ends came to 11 bases. CDR3 amino acids: CASSQDSVGADTQYF. The CDR3, as DNA: TGTGCCAGCAGCCAAGATAGTGTAGGGGCAGATACGCAGTATTTT.

Ten or more counts support this clonotype. The chain links TRBV5-1 to TRBJ2-1; D is undetermined. Germline assignment: CDR1 SGHRS and CDR2 YFSETQ. The CDR3 has 15 amino acids. The V and J ends lost 0 bases and 0 bases respectively, with 7 bases between them. DNA of the CDR3: TGCGCCAGCAGCTTGGGGGTTCTCTCCTACAATGAGCAGTTCTTC. This codes for CASSLGVLSYNEQFF.

The rearrangement uses TRBV4-3 and TRBJ2-7; D might be TRBD1 (6 bases). Germline loops: CDR1 LGHNA, CDR2 YSLEER. There are 15 residues in the CDR3. Trimming pared 4 bases from V and 5 bases from J, leaving 18 bases between. The CDR3 protein is CASSLGVGAGDEQYF. CDR3 nucleotide sequence: TGCGCCAGCAGCCTGGGCGTGGGGGCAGGGGACGAGCAGTACTTC.

This clonotype showed up many times. The V call is TRBV29-1, the J call TRBJ2-7; a possible D gene is TRBD2 (6 bases). This CDR3 has 13 residues. Germline-derived CDR1 and CDR2 are SQVTM and ANQGSEA. V lost 3 bases to trimming and J lost 4 bases, with 13 bases between them. The CDR3 loop reads CSVETGEVYEQYF. The CDR3, as DNA: TGCAGCGTTGAGACCGGGGAGGTTTACGAGCAGTACTTC.

The V gene is TRBV2, the J gene TRBJ2-7; D is unresolved. The ends were cut back, 1 base at V and 6 bases at J, with 4 bases in the middle. Germline CDR1 reads SNHLY; CDR2 reads FYNNEI. The CDR3 runs 11 residues. CDR3 in DNA: TGTGCCAGCAGTGAAGAACGCGAGCAGTACGTC. It encodes CASSEEREQYV.

The chain links TRBV15 to TRBJ1-4, with TRBD1 as a possible D gene (5 bases). CDR3 length: 15 residues. Per the germline V gene, CDR1 is LNHNV and CDR2 is YYDKDF (reference sequence). V was trimmed by 3 bases and J by 4 bases, leaving 12 bases between them. CDR3: CATSSAYGGNEKLFF. The CDR3, as DNA: TGTGCCACCAGCAGTGCTTATGGGGGTAATGAAAAACTGTTTTTT.